This T cell receptor (beta chain) was retrieved from a study of blood T cells in healthy people across ages. With a J-beta primer mix and a sample-barcoded 5' primer, a second PCR ran about 6 to 11 cycles. TCRdb reanalysed the 5' RACE reads using MiXCR and keeps one entry per CDR3 protein. This sample has approximately 850,000 distinct CDR3 sequences, with roughly 44% found just once. Germline V gives CDR1 MNHEY, CDR2 SVGAGI. The CDR3 is 15 residues long. V was cut by 0 bases and J by 6 bases, with 14 bases left in between. The chain couples TRBV6-5 to TRBJ1-2, with a tentative D call TRBD1 (5 bases). The receptor was isolated from a man in his sixties in good health. The sample was blood. DNA of the CDR3: TGTGCCAGCAGTTACTCCGGGAGGGGCCGTAATGGCTACACCTTC. Its protein is CASSYSGRGRNGYTF.